This T cell receptor (beta chain) was obtained from a study of T cell repertoires in cytomegalovirus infection. With 0 bases removed from V and 4 bases from J, the gap between germline ends came to 16 bases. This CDR3 region has 16 residues. This clonotype was recorded at least ten times. TCRdb ran MiXCR on the reads and lists one entry per CDR3 protein. The sample lists approximately 490,000 distinct CDR3 sequences, roughly 12% seen once, with roughly a tenth in the top ten. The sample was PBMCs. This clonotype originated in a human donor in good health (CMV status not recorded). Some clones in this sample may be carry-over from other donors' samples. V gene TRBV12-3 or TRBV12-4 combines with J gene TRBJ2-7; D possibly corresponds to TRBD1 (6 bases). CDR3 protein: CASSLAVQGPLYEQYF. CDR3 in DNA: TGTGCCAGCAGTTTAGCGGTCCAGGGGCCTTTGTACGAGCAGTACTTC.